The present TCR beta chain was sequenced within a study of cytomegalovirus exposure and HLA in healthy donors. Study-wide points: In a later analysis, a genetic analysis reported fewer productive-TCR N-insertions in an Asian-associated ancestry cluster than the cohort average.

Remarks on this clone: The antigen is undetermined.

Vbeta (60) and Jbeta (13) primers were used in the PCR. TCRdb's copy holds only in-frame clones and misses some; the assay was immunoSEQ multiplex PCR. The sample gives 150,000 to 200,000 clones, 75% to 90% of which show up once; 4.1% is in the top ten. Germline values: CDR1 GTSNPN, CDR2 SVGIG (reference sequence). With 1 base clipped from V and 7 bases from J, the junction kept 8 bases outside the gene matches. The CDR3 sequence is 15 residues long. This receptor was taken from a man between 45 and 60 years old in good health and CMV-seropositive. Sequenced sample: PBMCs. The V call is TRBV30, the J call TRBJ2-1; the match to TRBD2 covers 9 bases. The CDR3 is CAWSGEGGRGNEQFF. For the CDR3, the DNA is TGTGCCTGGAGTGGGGAGGGCGGGAGGGGTAATGAGCAGTTCTTC.